This T cell receptor beta chain was profiled in a study of T-cell reconstitution after alpha-beta-depleted transplantation in children (TCRdb year 2016). In the study overall: Using TCR repertoire profiling, the study followed T-cell immune reconstitution in a quantitative way in children after TCRalphabeta/CD19-depleted allogeneic hematopoietic cell transplantation. Overall study outcomes, separate from this receptor: Over subsequent months, a decline in hyperexpanded clone frequencies was noted, and after one year, T-cell counts and TCRbeta diversity were mostly ascribed to newly produced T cells. The apparently early alphabetaT-cell count recovery about two months after transplant was reportedly dependent on only several hundred rapidly expanded clones derived from non-depleted graft cells. In some patients, the high TCRbeta diversity seen at day 60 was put down to recipient T cells and intrathymic progenitors that had survived conditioning.

Per the publication, the treatment or condition label means: allogeneic hematopoietic cell transplantation with graft depleted of TCRalphabeta T cells and CD19 B cells. The transplant recipients were children given TCRalphabeta/CD19-depleted allogeneic hematopoietic cell grafts. This clonotype was observed many times. Its binding antigen is unknown. Per-nucleotide qualities are absent, and no much larger clonotype sits a single base away. The library was made by PCR. TCRdb shows the sequencer as Illumina HiSeq 2500. To normalize quantification of the TCRbeta repertoire, the TCR libraries were built with molecular barcoding that relied on unique molecular identifiers. TCRdb passed the public sequencing reads through fastp at Q25 and MiXCR, retaining productive beta sequences. CDR3 protein duplicates are merged, each entry listing the most common genes and DNA. The sample table holds 180,000 or so distinct CDR3 sequences, of which roughly 6.3% were seen once. Of the sample, around 4.3% falls within the top ten clones.

The sequence was obtained from a girl under three years old with combined immunodeficiency, due to receive a stem cell transplant. The sample in question was PBMCs, obtained before TCRalphabeta/CD19-depleted stem cell transplant.

The CDR3 reads as follows: CASSVGGLVATQYF. The DNA is TGTGCCAGCAGCGTAGGGGGACTAGTAGCGACCCAGTACTTC. Recombination connected TRBV9 to TRBJ2-5; 8 bases in the junction line up with TRBD2. Its CDR3 holds 14 amino acids, cysteine through phenylalanine. Just CDR3 DNA is preserved here, 42 bases in frame from base 1. Trimmed from V: 0 bases; trimmed from J: 7 bases; junction bases lacking a gene match: 5. For CDR1 and CDR2, the germline V gene lists SGDLS and YYNGEE.